The next 24 T cell receptor beta chains were all read from a single sample in a study of monozygotic twins with inflammatory bowel disease. Using the 5' RACE reads, TCRdb records one entry per CDR3 protein without DNA. Reported are some 170,000 distinct CDR3 sequences; the ten largest clones contain around 7%. The sequenced material came from blood. Receptors originate from a human donor with ulcerative colitis or Crohn's disease, or a healthy co-twin of an affected twin (not recorded which).

V and J are TRBV12-3 or TRBV12-4 and TRBJ2-3. The CDR3 is 14 residues long. CDR3 protein: CASSSTDRSDTQYF.

The rearrangement uses TRBV4-1 and TRBJ2-1; checking the TCRdb D call of TRBD1 is not possible without DNA. The CDR3 loop spans 14 amino acids. CDR1 is MGHRA and CDR2 is YSYEKL in the germline V gene. The CDR3 loop reads CASSQPPGSTEQFF.

The chain uses TRBV12-3 or TRBV12-4 and TRBJ1-1. CDR3 length equals 12 residues. This CDR3 reads CASVWGNTEAFF.

This chain uses TRBV5-6 with TRBJ2-3. The germline gives CDR1 SGHDT, CDR2 YYEEEE. The CDR3 has 12 residues. The CDR3 sequence: CASAQGTDTQYF.

This chain joins TRBV5-1 and TRBJ1-5; TCRdb indicates TRBD1, and absent DNA this call remains unverified. Germline V lookup: CDR1 SGHRS, CDR2 YFSETQ. CDR3 length equals 16 residues. This chain's CDR3 is CASSLNPVNSNQPQHF.

This rearrangement joins TRBV24-1 to TRBJ2-3; TCRdb proposes TRBD1, but this gene call is untestable without DNA. The CDR3 totals 14 residues. Germline CDR1 and CDR2: KGHDR and SFDVKD. CDR3 region: CATSDTGLTDTQYF.

The chain joins TRBV2 to TRBJ2-4. CDR1 and CDR2 (germline): SNHLY, FYNNEI. There are 14 residues in the CDR3. This chain's CDR3 is CASRDNLAKNIQYF.

The chain joins TRBV5-1 to TRBJ1-4; there is no DNA to check the TCRdb D call of TRBD1. CDR1 is SGHRS, CDR2 YFSETQ, per germline. This CDR3 has 15 amino acids. The CDR3 loop is CASSGQGATNEKLFF.

The chain recombines TRBV6-5 with TRBJ2-1. Germline V gives CDR1 MNHEY, CDR2 SVGAGI. The CDR3 runs to 14 residues. CDR3 region: CASSYSKGNNEQFF.

The CDR3 reads CASNPGSRGTNEKLFF. The chain joins TRBV11-3 to TRBJ1-4; TCRdb reports TRBD1, a call that lacks DNA to check it against. From germline, CDR1 is SGHNT and CDR2 YENEEA. The CDR3 has 16 amino acids.

CDR3: CASRSGDKNTEAFF. V usage is TRBV5-6 and J usage is TRBJ1-1. Germline CDR1 SGHDT, CDR2 YYEEEE. The CDR3 consists of 14 residues.

V gene TRBV5-6 combines with J gene TRBJ2-2; as DNA is missing, the TRBD1 call by TCRdb cannot be tested. The CDR3 has 15 amino acids. Per the germline V gene, CDR1 is SGHDT and CDR2 is YYEEEE. This CDR3 reads CASSQTGQNTGELFF.

The chain is built from TRBV5-6 and TRBJ2-1; checking the TCRdb D call of TRBD2 is not possible without DNA. Per the germline V gene, CDR1 is SGHDT and CDR2 is YYEEEE. The CDR3 length is 13 residues. The CDR3 here is CASTTGAPKEQFF.

The gene calls are TRBV6-5 and TRBJ1-2; the TCRdb D gene call, TRBD1, has no DNA to confirm it. The germline gives CDR1 MNHEY, CDR2 SVGAGI. The CDR3 is 14 amino acids. The CDR3: CASSYSGGIGGYTF.

The gene calls are TRBV29-1 and TRBJ2-7; TCRdb proposes TRBD1, but this gene call is untestable without DNA. From germline, CDR1 is SQVTM and CDR2 ANQGSEA. The CDR3 totals 11 residues. CDR3 sequence reads: CSATGSYEQYF.

CDR3 amino acids: CSAPEGQGRYNEQFF. The V call is TRBV20-1, the J call TRBJ2-1; the D call from TCRdb, TRBD1, cannot be confirmed without DNA. The V gene's germline CDR1 is DFQATT and CDR2 SNEGSKA (reference sequence). The CDR3 contains 15 residues.

The chain has TRBV18 and TRBJ1-1. CDR3 length: 15 residues. The V gene's germline CDR1 is KGHSH and CDR2 LQKENI. CDR3 protein: CASSPGPFENTEAFF.

The rearrangement uses TRBV7-3 and TRBJ2-3; the TCRdb call, TRBD2, lacks DNA for checking. The germline V gene has CDR1 SGHTA and CDR2 FQGTGA. The CDR3 totals 14 residues. CDR3 in amino acids: CASSLEGLTDTQYF.

The V and J genes are TRBV5-1 and TRBJ1-1; the D call from TCRdb, TRBD1, cannot be confirmed without DNA. This CDR3 has 13 amino acids. Germline V CDR1 and CDR2: SGHRS, YFSETQ. The CDR3 here is CASSFQGNSEAFF.

V gene TRBV6-2 or TRBV6-3 combines with J gene TRBJ1-1; the TRBD1 assignment by TCRdb is unverifiable without DNA. The CDR3 is 13 residues long. Germline CDR1 is MNHEY and CDR2 is SVGEGT. CDR3: CASRLTGGTEAFF.

The V call is TRBV12-3 or TRBV12-4, the J call TRBJ2-3; TCRdb's D call, TRBD2, is unchecked because there is no DNA. The CDR3 covers 18 residues. The chain's CDR3 is CASSPQGAGWRGTDTQYF.

This rearrangement joins TRBV30 to TRBJ2-4. The CDR3 is 13 residues long. Looked up from germline, CDR1 is GTSNPN and CDR2 is SVGIG (reference sequence). The CDR3 is CAWSAVAKNMQYF.

This chain joins TRBV7-2 and TRBJ1-3; the TRBD1 assignment by TCRdb is unverifiable without DNA. This CDR3 is built from 15 residues. CDR1 and CDR2 (germline): SGHTA, FQGNSA. CDR3 protein: CASSSGGGTRNTIYF.

The chain combines TRBV12-3 or TRBV12-4 with TRBJ1-1. The CDR3 runs to 12 residues. The CDR3 region is CASSPGRTEAFF.